A selection of T cell receptor beta chains follows, all from one sample in a study of a mutant IDH1 vaccine in newly diagnosed glioma. What these receptors recognize is not known. Using immunoSEQ multiplex PCR, the repertoire was profiled, and TCRdb retains in-frame clones only, with some absent. Of under 40,000 clones in the sample, more than 75% were seen once. Sequences were derived from PBMCs, sampled from a glioma patient whose treatment included an IDH1 peptide vaccine. These receptors all stem from a man between 25 and 39 years old with glioma. CDR3s include the opening cysteine and the closing phenylalanine or tryptophan. The D gene is left open where the match is weak. Not all rows give a size; the values are once, few, many and, for expanded clones, a class.

J gene,V gene,clone size,D gene,CDR3 protein,CDR3 DNA
TRBJ2-1,TRBV15,NA,NA,CATSSNRVNEQFF,TGTGCCACCAGCTCCAACAGGGTAAATGAGCAGTTCTTC
TRBJ2-7,TRBV21-1,NA,NA,CASSKALMQGASNEQYF,TGTGCCAGCAGCAAAGCTTTGATGCAGGGGGCAAGTAACGAGCAGTACTTC
TRBJ2-1,TRBV4-1,NA,NA,CASSQDPLASYNEQFF,TGCGCCAGCAGCCAAGACCCACTAGCTTCCTACAATGAGCAGTTCTTC
TRBJ2-5,TRBV5-1,NA,TRBD2,CASSTSGGIGETQYF,TGCGCCAGCAGCACATCCGGGGGGATTGGGGAGACCCAGTACTTC
TRBJ2-5,TRBV5-1,NA,NA,CASSWDIPETQYF,TGCGCCAGCAGCTGGGACATCCCAGAGACCCAGTACTTC
TRBJ1-1,TRBV20-1,few,NA,CSAIRRDVAFF,TGCAGTGCTATTCGGCGGGACGTAGCTTTCTTT
TRBJ1-5,TRBV7-6,NA,NA,CASSSTGGNQPQHF,TGTGCCAGCAGCTCGACAGGAGGCAATCAGCCCCAGCATTTT
TRBJ2-2,TRBV10-2,NA,NA,CASGGGASTGELFF,TGCGCCAGCGGAGGGGGCGCCTCCACCGGGGAGCTGTTTTTT
TRBJ2-1,TRBV12-5,NA,TRBD2,CASGLVLGTSEYNEQFF,TGTGCTAGTGGTTTGGTACTCGGGACTAGCGAATACAATGAGCAGTTCTTC
TRBJ1-5,TRBV6-6,NA,NA,CASSYEGGGNQPQHF,TGTGCCAGCAGTTACGAGGGGGGAGGTAATCAGCCCCAGCATTTT
TRBJ2-1,TRBV27,NA,TRBD2,CASRDRLAGGRGGVDEQFF,TGTGCCAGCAGGGACCGACTAGCGGGAGGCCGGGGGGGTGTAGATGAGCAGTTCTTC
TRBJ2-7,TRBV4-2,NA,NA,CASSQDRTVPYYEQYF,TGTGCCAGCAGCCAAGATCGGACCGTTCCTTACTACGAGCAGTACTTC
TRBJ1-1,TRBV19,NA,NA,CASSMGGGSEAFF,TGTGCCAGTAGTATGGGGGGGGGCTCTGAAGCTTTCTTT
TRBJ1-2,TRBV30,NA,NA,CAWSGGLDGYTF,TGTGCCTGGAGTGGAGGGCTCGATGGCTACACCTTC
TRBJ1-4,TRBV7-9,many,TRBD1,CASSSGQGFEKLFF,TGTGCCAGCAGCTCGGGACAGGGATTTGAAAAACTGTTTTTT
TRBJ2-3,TRBV5-1,NA,NA,CASSLALDWTTDTQYF,TGCGCCAGCAGCTTGGCATTGGACTGGACCACAGATACGCAGTATTTT
TRBJ2-7,TRBV6-5,NA,TRBD2,CASSYSLAGLYEQYF,TGTGCCAGCAGTTACTCACTAGCGGGACTTTACGAGCAGTACTTC
TRBJ2-1,TRBV27,medium-sized,NA,CASSSTSENEQFF,TGTGCCAGCAGTTCCACCTCTGAGAATGAGCAGTTCTTC
TRBJ1-1,TRBV11-3,NA,NA,CASSLSMNTEAFF,TGTGCCAGCAGCTTGAGTATGAACACTGAAGCTTTCTTT
TRBJ2-5,TRBV5-6,NA,TRBD1,CASSWDRGLGETQYF,TGTGCCAGCAGCTGGGACAGGGGGCTTGGGGAGACCCAGTACTTC
TRBJ1-4,TRBV5-4,NA,TRBD1,CASSYRGPREKLFF,TGTGCCAGCAGCTACAGGGGGCCGAGAGAAAAACTGTTTTTT
TRBJ2-5,TRBV5-1,NA,NA,CASSVSGSETQYF,TGCGCCAGCAGCGTCTCAGGGTCAGAGACCCAGTACTTC
TRBJ1-5,TRBV10-3,NA,NA,CAISGGVGNQPQHF,TGTGCCATCAGTGGGGGAGTGGGCAATCAGCCCCAGCATTTT
TRBJ2-7,TRBV27,few,TRBD2,CASSLFSGRDNEQYF,TGTGCCAGCAGTTTATTTAGCGGGAGGGACAACGAGCAGTACTTC
TRBJ1-1,TRBV6-1,NA,NA,CASTLREGGNTEAFF,TGTGCCAGCACCCTACGTGAGGGGGGGAACACTGAAGCTTTCTTT
TRBJ1-2,TRBV6-5,NA,TRBD1,CASSYGGGALGYTF,TGTGCCAGCAGTTACGGAGGGGGCGCCCTTGGATACACCTTC
TRBJ1-1,TRBV2,NA,NA,CASSPTENTEAFF,TGTGCCAGCAGTCCCACAGAGAACACTGAAGCTTTCTTT
TRBJ2-7,TRBV7-9,NA,NA,CASSFTQNDYYEQYF,TGTGCCAGCAGCTTTACACAGAACGACTACTACGAGCAGTACTTC
TRBJ1-3,TRBV2,NA,NA,CASRGDLTGNTIYF,TGTGCCAGCAGGGGAGACCTGACTGGAAACACCATATATTTT
TRBJ1-1,TRBV7-2,NA,NA,CASSLEAGNEAFF,TGTGCCAGCAGCTTAGAGGCCGGAAATGAAGCTTTCTTT
TRBJ2-2,TRBV7-8,once,TRBD2,CASSLGSGRGTGELFF,TGTGCCAGCAGCTTAGGGTCGGGGAGGGGTACCGGGGAGCTGTTTTTT
TRBJ2-7,TRBV25-1,NA,TRBD1,CASTQGASYEQYF,TGTGCCAGCACACAGGGGGCTTCCTACGAGCAGTACTTC
TRBJ2-2,TRBV14,NA,NA,CASSVQRGGAGTHTGELFF,TGTGCCAGCAGTGTTCAGAGGGGGGGCGCCGGGACCCACACCGGGGAGCTGTTTTTT
TRBJ2-7,TRBV18,NA,NA,CASSPPRGELQEQYF,TGTGCCAGCTCACCACCGAGGGGGGAGCTACAGGAGCAGTACTTC
TRBJ2-2,TRBV7-6,NA,NA,CASSSQAGSVENTGELFF,TGTGCCAGCAGCTCCCAAGCAGGTTCAGTGGAGAACACCGGGGAGCTGTTTTTT
TRBJ1-1,TRBV6-1,once,NA,CASSGGAGEVATEAFF,TGTGCCAGCAGTGGTGGAGCAGGGGAGGTTGCCACTGAAGCTTTCTTT
TRBJ2-1,TRBV5-5,NA,NA,CASSLDSYNEQFF,TGTGCCAGCAGCCTGGACAGTTACAATGAGCAGTTCTTC
TRBJ2-7,TRBV19,NA,TRBD2,CASSIRQAGGTKQYF,TGTGCCAGTAGTATCCGACAGGCGGGGGGGACGAAGCAGTACTTC
TRBJ2-1,TRBV7-9,NA,NA,CASSLGRNNEQFF,TGTGCCAGCAGCTTGGGACGTAACAATGAGCAGTTCTTC
TRBJ1-5,TRBV5-4,NA,NA,CASSLAGNNQPQHF,TGTGCCAGCAGCTTGGCGGGGAACAATCAGCCCCAGCATTTT
TRBJ1-4,TRBV29-1,NA,NA,CSAHGTGNEKLFF,TGCAGCGCGCATGGGACTGGGAATGAAAAACTGTTTTTT
TRBJ2-3,TRBV25-1,NA,NA,CASTKNGAFATDTQYF,TGTGCCAGCACCAAGAACGGGGCGTTTGCAACAGATACGCAGTATTTT
TRBJ2-7,TRBV9,few,NA,CASSVGFGGRDEQYF,TGTGCCAGCAGCGTAGGATTCGGGGGCCGGGACGAGCAGTACTTC
TRBJ2-7,TRBV6-1,NA,NA,CASSETPSSYEQYF,TGTGCCAGCAGTGAAACCCCTAGCTCCTACGAGCAGTACTTC
TRBJ2-5,TRBV10-1,NA,TRBD2,CASSPGLASQETQYF,TGCGCCAGCAGTCCGGGACTAGCCTCCCAAGAGACCCAGTACTTC
TRBJ2-5,TRBV19,NA,TRBD1,CASSRQGWETQYF,TGTGCCAGTAGCAGACAGGGGTGGGAGACCCAGTACTTC
TRBJ2-5,TRBV4-1,NA,TRBD1,CASSHHVGAGGAGNSETQYF,TGCGCCAGCAGCCATCATGTGGGGGCAGGGGGCGCGGGCAACAGTGAGACCCAGTACTTC
TRBJ1-1,TRBV15,NA,NA,CATSRDRGLRTEAFF,TGTGCCACCAGCAGAGATAGGGGATTACGGACTGAAGCTTTCTTT
TRBJ1-2,TRBV10-3,NA,TRBD1,CAISENRGSLGYGYTF,TGTGCCATCAGTGAGAACAGGGGCAGTCTAGGCTATGGCTACACCTTC
TRBJ2-1,TRBV7-2,NA,NA,CASSPRRLAGQFF,TGTGCCAGCAGCCCCCGAAGGTTGGCAGGGCAGTTCTTC
TRBJ1-4,TRBV7-6,NA,TRBD1,CASSPWDSLNEKLFF,TGTGCCAGCAGCCCCTGGGACAGCCTTAATGAAAAACTGTTTTTT
TRBJ2-5,TRBV5-1,once,TRBD2,CASSSRAGAETQYF,TGCGCCAGCAGCTCCCGCGCGGGAGCGGAGACCCAGTACTTC
TRBJ1-4,TRBV19,NA,NA,CASSISDRLNEKLFF,TGTGCCAGTAGTATTTCCGACAGGCTTAATGAAAAACTGTTTTTT
TRBJ1-1,TRBV30,few,TRBD1,CAWSRQGSVGTEAFF,TGTGCCTGGAGCCGACAGGGTAGTGTGGGCACTGAAGCTTTCTTT
TRBJ1-2,TRBV7-9,NA,NA,CASSPGLEGGYGYTF,TGTGCCAGCAGCCCCGGATTGGAGGGTGGCTATGGCTACACCTTC
TRBJ1-5,TRBV4-1,NA,NA,CASSQGLGGNQPQHF,TGCGCCAGCAGCCAAGGCCTAGGGGGAAACCAGCCCCAGCATTTT
TRBJ1-4,TRBV10-2,NA,NA,CASSIGGANEKLFF,TGCGCCAGCAGTATAGGGGGGGCTAATGAAAAACTGTTTTTT
TRBJ2-3,TRBV5-4,NA,NA,CASSSNGGILDTQYF,TGTGCCAGCAGCTCAAACGGAGGTATTCTCGATACGCAGTATTTT
TRBJ2-7,TRBV6-6,NA,NA,CASSYSHGDGEQYF,TGTGCCAGCAGTTACTCGCACGGGGATGGCGAGCAGTACTTC